This record looks at one T cell receptor beta chain sequence and its context. The sample comes from a study of blood T cell repertoires in COVID-19. Study-level information: Sites in the United States, Italy and Spain provided acute and convalescent COVID-19 samples. T cells, B-cell-depleted T cells, or PBMCs provided the cDNA or gDNA that served as material.

People in the exposed group encountered a COVID-19 case within 2 weeks before entering the study. Profiling relied on immunoSEQ multiplex PCR, and the TCRdb table lists in-frame clones only, not all of them. This table has approximately 310,000 clones, around 84% appearing once. The specimen sequenced was PBMCs or T cells enriched from blood (not recorded which). The TCR comes from a woman aged 25 to 39 who had been exposed to COVID-19.

The CDR3 region is CAWTVPGTGAGVLFF. The CDR3 nucleotides read TGTGCCTGGACTGTACCCGGGACAGGGGCCGGAGTACTGTTTTTT. The chain employs TRBV30 and TRBJ1-4; 10 positions agree with TRBD1. This CDR3 has 15 amino acids. In germline, CDR1 is GTSNPN, CDR2 SVGIG (reference sequence). The junction had 15 bases not matched to a gene; V was cut back by 4 bases and J by 13 bases.